This T cell receptor beta chain was captured by sequencing in a study of blood T cell repertoires in COVID-19. Germline V gives CDR1 WSHSY, CDR2 SAAADI. The length of the CDR3 is 13 residues. Trimming pared 6 bases from V and 5 bases from J, leaving 13 bases between. The age range of participants was 18 to 89 years, with residence in about two dozen US areas. Only in-frame clones appear in the TCRdb table, and some are missing; sequencing was by immunoSEQ multiplex PCR. Altogether about 250,000 clones are present, approximately 81% being singletons, with the ten largest covering approximately 6.6%. The receptor was isolated from a woman between 45 and 60 years old who had been exposed to COVID-19. The sample consisted of PBMCs or T cells enriched from blood (not recorded which). The genes are TRBV10-2 and TRBJ1-1; a weak D match, TRBD1 (5 bases). The CDR3 DNA reads as TGCGCCAGCAGACCAGGGTTGGGGACTGAAGCTTTCTTT. This translates into CASRPGLGTEAFF.